Described below is a single TCR beta chain sequence and its context. The source of the sample is a study of OX40 agonist ivuxolimab in advanced cancers. Study-level background: An agonistic human IgG2 monoclonal antibody against OX40 (CD134) was given.

Sampled blood was obtained at baseline, cycle 4 day 1, and cycle 7 day 1. The CDR3 loop spans 14 amino acids. Repertoires were generated with immunoSEQ multiplex PCR, while TCRdb's copy carries only in-frame clones and drops some. This table holds about 84,000 clones, roughly 90% found once. This TCR derives from an adult with an advanced solid tumor such as melanoma, head and neck, liver or kidney cancer. J is TRBJ1-2 and V is TRBV1; TRBD1, as called in the table, went unchecked against the DNA. TRBV1 is listed as a pseudogene. The sample was CD4+ or CD8+ T cells sorted from blood, taken in a trial of the OX40 agonist ivuxolimab. The CDR3 nucleotides read TGCACCAGCAGCCCGGGCAGGGTAAACTATGGCTACACCTTC. The encoded protein is CTSSPGRVNYGYTF.